A single sample is the source of the 4 T cell receptor beta chains below, sequenced in a study of cytomegalovirus exposure and HLA in healthy donors. The PCR was carried out with 60 Vbeta primers and 13 Jbeta primers. Sequencing used immunoSEQ multiplex PCR; TCRdb keeps in-frame clones, though not all of them. This table has roughly 120,000 clones, over 75% appearing once. The sample comprised PBMCs. All receptors come from a woman aged 40-49 years in good health and CMV-seropositive.

This chain links TRBV5-5 with TRBJ2-7, with 8 bases identical to TRBD2. Trimming removed 1 base from V and 1 base from J; junction bases left unmatched: 4. The CDR3 has 15 residues. Per the germline V gene, CDR1 is SGHKS and CDR2 is YYEKEE (reference sequence). This CDR3 is CASSLTGGPSYEQYF. CDR3 DNA sequence: TGTGCCAGCAGCTTGACGGGAGGGCCTTCCTACGAGCAGTACTTC. Filled out from reference TRBV5-5 and TRBJ2-7, the complete variable domain reads DAGVTQSPTHLIKTRGQQVTLRCSPISGHKSVSWYQQVLGQGPQFIFQYYEKEERGRGNFPDRFSARQFPNYSSELNVNALLLGDSALYLCASSLTGGPSYEQYFGPGTRLTVT.

This rearrangement joins TRBV19 to TRBJ2-2; 10 nucleotides match TRBD2. Germline V gene lookup returns CDR1 LNHDA and CDR2 SQIVND (reference sequence). The CDR3 contains 16 residues. V trimming: 1 base; J trimming: 4 bases; junction bases outside the gene matches: 3. This CDR3 is CASSIVGTSVTGELFF. The DNA of the CDR3 is TGTGCCAGTAGTATAGTCGGGACTAGCGTCACCGGGGAGCTGTTTTTT.

The chain recombines TRBV7-3 with TRBJ2-2, with TRBD1 matching 7 bases. There are 13 residues in the CDR3. Trimming cost V 4 bases and J 7 bases; bases outside gene matches: 3. Germline V lookup: CDR1 SGHTA, CDR2 FQGTGA. As DNA, the CDR3 is TGTGCCAGCAGCTCTCAGGGGGACGGGGAGCTGTTTTTT. Residues: CASSSQGDGELFF. The full variable domain, rest sourced from reference TRBV7-3 and TRBJ2-2, is GAGVSQTPSNKVTEKGKYVELRCDPISGHTALYWYRQSLGQGPEFLIYFQGTGAADDSGLPNDRFFAVRPEGSVSTLKIQRTERGDSAVYLCASSSQGDGELFFGEGSRLTVL.

This clone occurred a few times. This chain uses TRBV5-1 with TRBJ2-5; TRBD1 might be the D (6 bases). V was clipped by 3 bases and J by 4 bases, with 7 bases between them. Looked up from germline, CDR1 is SGHRS and CDR2 is YFSETQ. CDR3 length: 12 amino acids. CDR3 protein: CASSSTGETQYF. Here the CDR3 DNA reads TGCGCCAGCAGCTCGACAGGAGAGACCCAGTACTTC.